These 10 T cell receptor beta chains were all obtained from the same sample, sequenced in a study of T cells in Graves' hyperthyroidism and ophthalmopathy. The TCR beta CDR3 regions underwent amplification using RNA transcripts as the source. HTBI primers were employed in a first-round RT-PCR of the TCR CDR3. TCRdb re-derived calls from the multiplex PCR reads in MiXCR, one entry per CDR3 protein. The repertoire has roughly 530,000 distinct CDR3 sequences, 17% of them found once; the top ten carry approximately 18%. The material sequenced was blood. The receptors stem from a woman under 30 with Graves' ophthalmopathy.

V and J are TRBV7-9 and TRBJ1-4; D gene ambiguous. This CDR3 contains 14 residues. Germline V gene sequence: CDR1 SEHNR, CDR2 FQNEAQ (reference sequence). V shed 1 base and J shed 4 bases, with 7 bases lying between them. The CDR3 here is CASSLGGINEKLFF. CDR3 bases: TGTGCCAGCAGCTTAGGGGGAATTAATGAAAAACTGTTTTTT.

The chain employs TRBV28 and TRBJ1-4; tentatively, D is TRBD1 (6 bases). This CDR3 comprises 14 residues. CDR1 and CDR2 (germline): MDHEN, SYDVKM. V shed 3 bases and J shed 4 bases, with 9 bases lying between them. The CDR3 region has the DNA TGTGCCAGCAGTTTGGCAGGGGATAATGAAAAACTGTTTTTT. Its protein is CASSLAGDNEKLFF.

V usage is TRBV29-1 and J usage is TRBJ2-7; 7 bases align to TRBD1. Looked up from germline, CDR1 is SQVTM and CDR2 is ANQGSEA. The length of the CDR3 is 12 residues. The V segment lost 4 bases and the J segment 6 bases; nucleotides outside the gene matches: 6. CDR3 protein: CSVVGQAGEQYF. The CDR3 DNA is TGCAGCGTTGTAGGACAGGCAGGCGAGCAGTACTTC.

This chain joins TRBV4-3 and TRBJ2-1, with 14 bases that match TRBD2. Germline assignment: CDR1 LGHNA and CDR2 YSLEER. This CDR3 has 17 amino acids. With 3 bases clipped from V and 3 bases from J, the junction kept 4 bases outside the gene matches. The CDR3, as DNA: TGCGCCAGCAGCCATGGGACTAGCGGGAGTATCTACAATGAGCAGTTCTTC. Translated, it gives CASSHGTSGSIYNEQFF.

This clonotype has ten or more counts. This chain uses TRBV5-1 with TRBJ2-3; D gene ambiguous. The CDR3 extends over 16 amino acids. Trimming took 2 bases from V and 1 from J, leaving 14 bases between them. CDR1 and CDR2 from the germline V gene are SGHRS and YFSETQ. This chain's CDR3 is CASSFTTARGTDTQYF. CDR3 nucleotide sequence: TGCGCCAGCAGCTTCACCACAGCTCGAGGCACAGATACGCAGTATTTT.

At least ten counts were recorded for this clonotype. The V and J genes are TRBV30 and TRBJ1-2, with a tentative D call TRBD1 (5 bases). Germline CDR1 is GTSNPN and CDR2 is SVGIG (reference sequence). The V end was cut by 1 base, the J end by 4 bases, with 7 bases between. The CDR3 spans 12 residues. The CDR3 here is CAWSAQAYGYTF. The CDR3 DNA reads TGTGCCTGGAGTGCACAGGCCTATGGCTACACCTTC.

This clonotype was detected a few times. V gene TRBV4-1 combines with J gene TRBJ1-1; no clear D. Germline CDR1 MGHRA, CDR2 YSYEKL. The CDR3 is 15 amino acids. Trimming pared 0 bases from V and 0 bases from J, leaving 8 bases between. In DNA form, the CDR3 reads TGCGCCAGCAGCCAAGATCAGTATTTGAACACTGAAGCTTTCTTT. This encodes CASSQDQYLNTEAFF.

J is TRBJ1-2 and V is TRBV7-9, with 10 bases lining up with TRBD1. This CDR3 has 16 residues. Germline CDR1 and CDR2: SEHNR and FQNEAQ (reference sequence). J was trimmed by 1 base and V by 5 bases; bases with no gene match: 7. CDR3 sequence reads: CASSQPGQGSNYGYTF. The CDR3 DNA reads TGTGCCAGCAGCCAGCCGGGACAGGGGAGTAACTATGGCTACACCTTC.

This clonotype was seen only a few times. The chain has TRBV9 and TRBJ2-7, with D possibly TRBD2 on 5 matching bases. Germline V CDR1 and CDR2: SGDLS, YYNGEE. The CDR3 loop spans 15 amino acids. Trimming stripped 1 base from V and 3 bases from J, with 14 bases between. In DNA form, the CDR3 reads TGTGCCAGCAGCGTAACGGCGGGCGGAGGCTACGAGCAGTACTTC. Protein sequence: CASSVTAGGGYEQYF.

This clonotype has a handful of counts. J is TRBJ2-1 and V is TRBV30; 7 nucleotides match TRBD1. The germline gives CDR1 GTSNPN, CDR2 SVGIG (reference sequence). J lost 12 bases, V lost 2 bases, and 19 bases had no gene match. This CDR3 is 16 amino acids long. CDR3 DNA sequence: TGTGCCTGGAGTTTTCAAGGAACAGGGGATCCCCATGGGCAGTTCTTC. Protein product: CAWSFQGTGDPHGQFF.